The sample holds a few counts of the clone carrying this T cell receptor beta chain. The sample belongs to a study of T cells after yellow fever vaccination. TCRdb re-called the 5' RACE reads through MiXCR, storing one row per CDR3 protein. The sample comprises 250,000 to 350,000 distinct CDR3 sequences, around 6.8% of which are singletons, and 15% to 20% rests with the top ten. With 0 bases clipped from V and 7 bases from J, the junction kept 5 bases outside the gene matches. This CDR3 is 13 amino acids long. Germline lookup yields CDR1 GTSNPN and CDR2 SVGIG (reference sequence). This sequence was found in a man in his late teens or twenties who received the YFV17D yellow fever vaccine. The sample in question was PBMCs, obtained about 49 days after the first yellow fever vaccination. The chain is built from TRBV30 and TRBJ1-2; 7 nucleotides match TRBD1. The CDR3 sequence is CAWSVKGGFGYTF. Written as DNA, the CDR3 is TGTGCCTGGAGTGTAAAAGGGGGCTTTGGCTACACCTTC.